This is a list of T cell receptor beta chains from one sample in a study of identical twins. TCRdb reprocessed the 5' RACE reads via MiXCR and lists one record per CDR3 protein. The table has fewer than 650,000 distinct CDR3 sequences, roughly 6.6% seen once. The sample also formed part of further work on yellow fever vaccine responses in identical twins.

The material sequenced was PBMCs. The source of these receptors is a woman between 18 and 29 years old in good health. Both conserved end residues are part of each CDR3. A D gene is named only where the DNA matches it firmly. Clone sizes are given selectively: once, few, many, or a class where the clone is expanded.

cdr3_aa,cdr3_nt,v_call,d_call,j_call,clone_size
CSVKRTGDYEQYF,TGCAGCGTTAAAAGGACAGGGGACTACGAGCAGTACTTC,TRBV29-1,TRBD1,TRBJ2-7,few
CASSPTGVNVGTGELFF,TGTGCCAGCAGTCCAACAGGAGTCAATGTGGGCACCGGGGAGCTGTTTTTT,TRBV27,-,TRBJ2-2,many
CASGLGGNGGIQYF,TGTGCTAGTGGTTTGGGGGGGAATGGTGGCATTCAGTACTTC,TRBV12-5,-,TRBJ2-4,-
CASSYRDRGPSPLHF,TGTGCCAGCAGTTACCGGGACAGGGGGCCTTCACCCCTCCACTTT,TRBV6-5,TRBD1,TRBJ1-6,many
CASTTGTNTEAFF,TGTGCCAGCACAACAGGAACGAACACTGAAGCTTTCTTT,TRBV10-3,-,TRBJ1-1,many
CASSLAPQGPNTEAFF,TGTGCCAGCAGCCTAGCCCCCCAGGGACCAAACACTGAAGCTTTCTTT,TRBV5-6,-,TRBJ1-1,few
CASSQDSGAGQPQHF,TGTGCCAGCAGCCAAGATTCAGGGGCCGGTCAGCCCCAGCATTTT,TRBV3-1,-,TRBJ1-5,few
CSVGSTGVPYNEQFF,TGCAGCGTTGGATCTACAGGGGTTCCCTACAATGAGCAGTTCTTC,TRBV29-1,TRBD1,TRBJ2-1,many
CSVERLGETQYF,TGCAGCGTTGAACGGCTAGGAGAGACCCAGTACTTC,TRBV29-1,-,TRBJ2-5,-
CASRPDRAQETQYF,TGTGCCAGCAGACCCGACAGGGCCCAAGAGACCCAGTACTTC,TRBV12-3/TRBV12-4,TRBD1,TRBJ2-5,many
CSARVLAGASIHEQYF,TGCAGTGCTAGAGTGCTAGCGGGAGCTAGTATCCACGAGCAGTACTTC,TRBV20-1,TRBD2,TRBJ2-7,-
CASSYREGPFNEQFF,TGTGCCAGCAGTTATCGGGAGGGCCCATTTAATGAGCAGTTCTTC,TRBV27,TRBD2,TRBJ2-1,-
CASSYGLGAGGSETQYF,TGTGCCAGCAGTTACGGCCTTGGGGCGGGGGGTTCAGAGACCCAGTACTTC,TRBV6-5,TRBD2,TRBJ2-5,-
CASSEGQGAIGYTF,TGTGCCAGCAGTGAAGGGCAGGGGGCTATCGGCTACACCTTC,TRBV6-4,TRBD1,TRBJ1-2,-
CASSISMGGVLPFF,TGTGCCAGTAGTATATCAATGGGGGGGGTCCTTCCTTTCTTT,TRBV19,-,TRBJ1-1,few
CSARRGGGDTQYF,TGCAGTGCTCGACGCGGTGGCGGGGATACGCAGTATTTT,TRBV20-1,-,TRBJ2-3,-
CSVEDLGGTGTSYNEQFF,TGCAGCGTTGAAGATCTTGGCGGGACAGGCACCTCCTACAATGAGCAGTTCTTC,TRBV29-1,TRBD1,TRBJ2-1,many
CASSPWMSSYNEQFF,TGTGCCAGCAGCCCTTGGATGAGCTCCTACAATGAGCAGTTCTTC,TRBV7-8,-,TRBJ2-1,many
CASSFQQNTEAFF,TGTGCCAGCAGTTTCCAGCAGAACACTGAAGCTTTCTTT,TRBV27,-,TRBJ1-1,few
CATSPRDRDLNEQFF,TGTGCCACCAGCCCCCGGGACAGGGATCTCAATGAGCAGTTCTTC,TRBV24-1,TRBD1,TRBJ2-1,-
CSVLREGGTFADTQYF,TGCAGCGTACTGAGGGAGGGCGGGACATTTGCAGATACGCAGTATTTT,TRBV29-1,-,TRBJ2-3,-
CASTNLGGANTGELFF,TGTGCCAGCACCAACTTGGGGGGGGCGAACACCGGGGAGCTGTTTTTT,TRBV2,TRBD2,TRBJ2-2,-
CASSLVLAAAYNEQFF,TGCGCCAGCAGCTTGGTATTAGCTGCAGCCTACAATGAGCAGTTCTTC,TRBV5-1,-,TRBJ2-1,few
CASRKGDFYNEQFF,TGTGCCAGCAGGAAAGGTGACTTCTACAATGAGCAGTTCTTC,TRBV6-2/TRBV6-3,-,TRBJ2-1,few
CASSRQIVTGANVLTF,TGTGCCAGCAGCCGACAGATAGTGACTGGGGCCAACGTCCTGACTTTC,TRBV14,-,TRBJ2-6,few
CASSTATSFNQPQHF,TGTGCCAGCAGTACAGCAACCTCTTTCAATCAGCCCCAGCATTTT,TRBV12-3/TRBV12-4,-,TRBJ1-5,-
CATSRVGEDEQFF,TGTGCCACCAGCAGAGTGGGGGAGGATGAGCAGTTCTTC,TRBV15,-,TRBJ2-1,-
CASSQAALAGDLFSRTQYF,TGTGCCAGCAGCCAAGCTGCACTAGCGGGGGACTTGTTCTCGCGGACCCAGTACTTC,TRBV4-2,TRBD2,TRBJ2-5,-
CASREGAQNTEAFF,TGTGCCTCCAGAGAGGGAGCGCAGAACACTGAAGCTTTCTTT,TRBV6-1,-,TRBJ1-1,-
CSATGQVSTDTQYF,TGCAGCGCCACAGGTCAAGTAAGCACAGATACGCAGTATTTT,TRBV29-1,-,TRBJ2-3,-
CAISGLAEETQYF,TGTGCCATCAGTGGACTAGCGGAAGAGACCCAGTACTTC,TRBV10-3,TRBD2,TRBJ2-5,many